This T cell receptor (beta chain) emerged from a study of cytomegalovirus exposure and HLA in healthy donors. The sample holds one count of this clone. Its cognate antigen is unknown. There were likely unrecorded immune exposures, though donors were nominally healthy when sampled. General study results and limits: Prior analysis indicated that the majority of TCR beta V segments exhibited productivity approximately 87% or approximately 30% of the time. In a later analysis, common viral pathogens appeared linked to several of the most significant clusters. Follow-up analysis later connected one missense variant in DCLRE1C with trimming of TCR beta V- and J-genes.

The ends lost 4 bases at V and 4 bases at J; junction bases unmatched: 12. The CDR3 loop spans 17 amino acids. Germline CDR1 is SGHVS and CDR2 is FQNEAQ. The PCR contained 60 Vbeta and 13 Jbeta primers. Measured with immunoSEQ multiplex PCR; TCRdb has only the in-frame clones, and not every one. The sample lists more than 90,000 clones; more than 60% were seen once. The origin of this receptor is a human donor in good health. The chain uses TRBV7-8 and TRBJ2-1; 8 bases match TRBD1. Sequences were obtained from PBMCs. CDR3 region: CASSSSRNRGAYNEQFF. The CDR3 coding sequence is TGTGCCAGCAGCTCGTCAAGGAACAGGGGGGCTTACAATGAGCAGTTCTTC.